These 14 T cell receptor beta chains were all obtained from the same sample, sequenced in a study of neurological immune-mediated disorders. TCRdb recomputed calls from the 5' RACE reads with MiXCR, one row per CDR3 protein. This sample has 45,000 to 55,000 distinct CDR3 sequences; less than 6% occur once, and the top ten carry approximately 1.5%. Material: CD4+ T cells from blood. The origin of the receptors is a woman under 30 with multiple sclerosis.

V usage is TRBV19 and J usage is TRBJ1-2; 7 bases match TRBD1. CDR1 and CDR2 (germline): LNHDA, SQIVND (reference sequence). With V trimmed by 8 bases and J by 8 bases, 8 bases remained unmatched. The CDR3 sequence is 12 residues long. The CDR3 reads CASATDRVGYTF. The CDR3 region has the DNA TGTGCCAGTGCGACCGACAGGGTCGGCTACACCTTC.

This clonotype showed up just a few times. This chain connects TRBV19 to TRBJ1-1; 8 positions match TRBD1. V gave up 6 bases and J gave up 5 bases; unmatched junction bases: 14. The CDR3 consists of 16 residues. The germline gives CDR1 LNHDA, CDR2 SQIVND (reference sequence). As DNA, the CDR3 is TGTGCCAGTAGCAAACGCGCCGGGACAGGTGATACTGAAGCTTTCTTT. This encodes CASSKRAGTGDTEAFF.

This clonotype was seen at least ten times. V and J are TRBV6-5 and TRBJ1-5; D is uncertain. Germline CDR1 reads MNHEY; CDR2 reads SVGAGI. The V end was cut by 6 bases, the J end by 6 bases, with 18 bases between. The CDR3 covers 15 residues. Written as DNA, the CDR3 is TGTGCCAGCAGGTCGTCGGGAATGGGTGTTCAGCCCCAGCATTTT. Translation: CASRSSGMGVQPQHF.

V and J are TRBV18 and TRBJ2-7; maybe TRBD2 (6 bases). The V end was cut by 4 bases, the J end by 7 bases, with 14 bases between. The CDR3 is 13 residues long. Per the germline V gene, CDR1 is KGHSH and CDR2 is LQKENI. The CDR3 bases are TGTGCCAGCTCACATGACGGGAGTGGTGAGCAGTACGTC. It codes for CASSHDGSGEQYV.

This clonotype has a handful of counts. As DNA, the CDR3 is TGTGCCAGCAGTCCCCACCCGACAGATACGCAGTATTTT. Encoded protein: CASSPHPTDTQYF. The V gene is TRBV6-5, the J gene TRBJ2-3, with unresolved D. In germline, CDR1 is MNHEY, CDR2 SVGAGI. The CDR3 is 13 residues long. Trimming took off 5 bases at V and 3 bases at J, with 9 bases between the two ends.

This sequence joins TRBV4-3 and TRBJ2-2, with D possibly matching TRBD1 (5 bases). The CDR3 length is 15 residues. V was cut by 3 bases and J by 4 bases, with 12 bases left in between. Germline lookup yields CDR1 LGHNA and CDR2 YSLEER. The CDR3 coding sequence is TGCGCCAGCAGCCAGGCCAGGGTGGGCACCGGGGAGCTGTTTTTT. Its protein is CASSQARVGTGELFF.

In its sample, this clonotype was seen many times. The chain uses TRBV5-1 and TRBJ1-5; D possibly corresponds to TRBD1 (5 bases). This CDR3 has 14 residues. CDR1 and CDR2 (germline): SGHRS, YFSETQ. The germline V and J ends were trimmed by 4 bases and 3 bases, with 11 bases remaining between them. CDR3 sequence (DNA): TGCGCCAGCAGCGACGGGACTCCCAATCAGCCCCAGCATTTT. Translation: CASSDGTPNQPQHF.

In its sample, this clonotype was seen many times. This chain joins TRBV12-3 or TRBV12-4 and TRBJ1-2, with 9 bases that match TRBD1. The CDR3 length is 15 residues. With V trimmed by 6 bases and J by 6 bases, 11 bases remained unmatched. CDR3 DNA sequence: TGTGCCAGCAGCTTCCGGGACAGGGTTCAGGATGGCTACACCTTC. This translates into CASSFRDRVQDGYTF.

There are many counts of this clonotype. V usage is TRBV7-2 and J usage is TRBJ1-5; TRBD1 is a possible D gene (6 bases). The CDR3 is 15 amino acids. The germline V and J ends were trimmed by 0 bases and 5 bases, with 11 bases remaining between them. CDR1 and CDR2 from the germline V gene are SGHTA and FQGNSA. The CDR3 sequence: CASSLAGGAHQPQHF. In DNA form, the CDR3 reads TGTGCCAGCAGCTTAGCGGGGGGCGCGCATCAGCCCCAGCATTTT.

Note on this clonotype: The conserved phenylalanine or tryptophan normally closing the CDR3 is absent here, so this likely arose from a read error. V gene TRBV13 combines with J gene TRBJ2-7; D gene ambiguous. Germline lookup yields CDR1 PRHDT and CDR2 FYEKMQ (reference sequence). V lost 0 bases and J lost 3, with 12 bases in between. The CDR3 totals 15 residues. Here the CDR3 reads CASSLGPSTVYEQYG. For the CDR3, the DNA is TGTGCCAGCAGCTTAGGACCTTCAACGGTCTACGAGCAGTACGGC.

This clonotype counts as medium-sized. The rearrangement joins TRBV20-1 to TRBJ1-1; no definite D call. Deletions cut 3 bases from V and 2 bases from J, with 10 bases between. CDR3 length: 13 residues. Germline V gene lookup returns CDR1 DFQATT and CDR2 SNEGSKA (reference sequence). The CDR3 nucleotides read TGCAGTGCTAGGGTTCACGGAAACACTGAAGCTTTCTTT. It is translated as CSARVHGNTEAFF.

This clonotype has at least ten counts. The chain links TRBV12-3 or TRBV12-4 to TRBJ2-5, with D possibly being TRBD1 (6 bases). Trimming left V 5 bases short and J 0 bases short, with 10 bases between. The CDR3 sequence is 14 residues long. Written as DNA, the CDR3 is TGTGCCAGCAGTATCGGACAGAACCAAGAGACCCAGTACTTC. Translated, it gives CASSIGQNQETQYF.

This clonotype appeared many times. J is TRBJ2-5 and V is TRBV5-1; D gene ambiguous. The CDR3 has 13 residues. Germline lookup yields CDR1 SGHRS and CDR2 YFSETQ. Deletions cut 5 bases from V and 1 base from J, with 9 bases between. CDR3 DNA sequence: TGCGCCAGCAGTCTCAACGCCCAAGAGACCCAGTACTTC. This gives the protein CASSLNAQETQYF.

V and J are TRBV28 and TRBJ2-7, with TRBD1 identical over 7 bases. This CDR3 region has 17 residues. After removal of 0 bases from V and 1 base from J, the junction contained 9 bases not matched to a gene. Germline-derived CDR1 and CDR2 are MDHEN and SYDVKM. DNA of the CDR3: TGTGCCAGCAGTTTATGGTCGGCAGGGGGTAAATCCTACGAGCAGTACTTC. It encodes CASSLWSAGGKSYEQYF.